The subject of this entry is one T cell receptor beta chain. Its cognate antigen has yet to be identified. The data originate from a study of CXCR3-negative and CXCR3-positive naive CD8 T cells (dated by TCRdb to the late 2010s). For the wider study: In total, some 150 million TRB reads were obtained, corresponding to roughly 1.5 +/- 0.3 million reads per library. Data from some twelve donors, pooled across two independent experiments, went into the diversity and physicochemical repertoire analyses. The TRBV-TRBJ cluster analysis covered naive subsets from 5 or 6 donors and memory cells from 3 donors. What the work shows at the level of the full study, not this receptor alone: TRB CDR3s from CXCR3-positive naive cells showed higher hydrophobicity (lower Kidera factor 4), lower energy, and higher strength and volume indices than CXCR3-negative naive cells. Within the same donor, TRBV-TRBJ usage looked similar between naive CXCR3-negative and CXCR3-positive cells, but memory cells had distinct patterns. Comparably high repertoire diversity was found in both naive subsets, whereas much lower repertoire diversity was found in memory CD8+ T cells. Because surface CD5, which is linked to self-reactivity in mice, was comparable between the naive subsets, TCR interaction strength was also inferred from the physicochemical properties of TRB CDR3s. Freshly isolated PBMCs were used for most assays because CXCR3 expression partially decreased after cryopreservation.

These reads were obtained on a NextSeq 550. The Human TCR Profiling Kit (MiLaboratory) was used to make UMI-labeled 5' RACE TRB cDNA libraries. The full amount of extracted RNA was used for cDNA synthesis, and the full amount of resulting cDNA was used for PCR amplification. Libraries were prepared in parallel using an identical number of PCR cycles. As for the original processing: MIGEC and MiXCR extracted about 53,000 +/- 10,000 unique UMI-labeled TRB cDNA molecules per library, requiring at least two reads per UMI. On average, each library contained about 40,000 +/- 10,000 functional in-frame TRB CDR3 nucleotide clonotypes without stop codons. After each sample was downsampled to 5000 UMI-labeled TRB molecules, VDJtools was used to calculate diversity metrics such as normalized Shannon-Wiener and Chao1. VDJtools was used to calculate clonotype-size-weighted physicochemical properties of the central five CDR3 residues, namely interaction energy, strength, volume and Kidera factor 4. The reads went through TCRdb reprocessing, and each CDR3 protein sequence gets one entry with no DNA. TCRdb's processing, not the study's, gives the V and J calls here. The table for this sample lists roughly 80,000 distinct CDR3 sequences. Approximately 0.67% of the sample lies in the top ten.

Per the germline V gene (reference sequence), MNHNY is the CDR1 and SVGAGI is the CDR2. The CDR3 holds 15 amino acids from the cysteine to the phenylalanine. DNA for this receptor is not on file. For every CD8+ T cell subset, under 350,000 cells were flow-sorted straight into RLT lysis buffer, and each subset was sorted in triplicate. To keep memory contaminants out, a stringent definition of naive CD8+ T cells was applied: CD45RO-CCR7+CD27+CD95-. Peripheral blood mononuclear cells were isolated from buffy coats using standard density gradient centrifugation. Naive CXCR3-negative and CXCR3-positive CD8+ T cells were flow-sorted on a FACSAria III. Total RNA was extracted from sorted cells with an RNeasy Mini Kit.

Sequencing was carried out using naive CXCR3+ CD8+ T cells from blood. The cell subset or site tag for this specimen amounts to: CD45RO-CCR7+CD27+CD95- naive CD8+ T cells expressing CXCR3 (TNR3+). The receptor chain draws on TRBV6-6 and TRBJ2-4. This sequence originates from a human donor in good health. Some clones in this sample may be carry-over from other donors' samples. The CDR3 reads as follows: CASSYTGLAKNIQYF.